What follows is one T cell receptor beta chain and its context. This sample is drawn from a study of blood T cell repertoires in COVID-19. In the original processing: For nucleated cells, counts were estimated from reference gene primer amplification. Data came from immunoSEQ multiplex PCR; TCRdb stores just in-frame clones and leaves some out. The V and J calls and clone size come from that table; D and trimming were worked out from the DNA. This sample has about 300,000 clones; around 90% occur once, and the top ten carry almost 9.5%. This CDR3 region has 14 residues. Germline V gene sequence: CDR1 SGHTA, CDR2 FQGNSA. Trimming pared 2 bases from V and 2 bases from J, leaving 9 bases between.

The V gene is TRBV7-2, the J gene TRBJ1-1; D unresolved. Sequences were obtained from peripheral blood. The TCR was taken from a man younger than 30 with active or convalescent COVID-19. In DNA form, the CDR3 reads TGTGCCAGCAGCTTATATGGCAGAAACACTGAAGCTTTCTTT. Translated: CASSLYGRNTEAFF.